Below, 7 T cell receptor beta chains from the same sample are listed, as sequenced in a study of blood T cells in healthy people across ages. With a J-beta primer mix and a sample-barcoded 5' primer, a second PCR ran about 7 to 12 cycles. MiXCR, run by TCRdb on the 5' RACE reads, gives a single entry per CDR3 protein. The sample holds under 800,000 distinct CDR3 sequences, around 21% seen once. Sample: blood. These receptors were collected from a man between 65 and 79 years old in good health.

CDR3 region: CSAYDTPQGTDTQYF. The CDR3 DNA reads TGCAGTGCTTACGACACTCCCCAGGGGACAGATACGCAGTATTTT. The chain combines TRBV20-1 with TRBJ2-3; perhaps TRBD1 as D (6 bases). The CDR3 extends over 15 amino acids. Deletions cut 5 bases from V and 3 bases from J, with 18 bases between. Germline-derived CDR1 and CDR2 are DFQATT and SNEGSKA (reference sequence).

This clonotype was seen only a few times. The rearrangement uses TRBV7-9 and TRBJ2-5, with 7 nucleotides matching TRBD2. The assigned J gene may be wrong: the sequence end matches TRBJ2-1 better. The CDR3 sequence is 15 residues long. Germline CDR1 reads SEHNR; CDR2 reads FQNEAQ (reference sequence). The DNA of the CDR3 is TGTGCCAGCAAGGGAGGAGCGGGATCTTGGAATGAGCAGTTCTTC. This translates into CASKGGAGSWNEQFF.

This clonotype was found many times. The CDR3 sequence is CATSDLHRNSFFAYEQYF. The CDR3 coding sequence is TGTGCCACCAGTGATTTGCATCGCAACTCTTTCTTTGCCTACGAGCAGTACTTC. The chain has TRBV24-1 and TRBJ2-7; no reliable D call. Trimming stripped 0 bases from V and 2 bases from J, with 19 bases between. CDR3 length equals 18 residues. The V gene's germline CDR1 is KGHDR and CDR2 SFDVKD.

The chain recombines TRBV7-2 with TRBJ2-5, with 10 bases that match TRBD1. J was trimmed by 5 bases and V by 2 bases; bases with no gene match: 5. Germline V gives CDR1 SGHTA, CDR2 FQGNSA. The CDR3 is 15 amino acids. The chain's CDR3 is CASSLFGTGEETQYF. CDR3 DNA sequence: TGTGCCAGCAGCTTATTCGGGACAGGGGAGGAGACCCAGTACTTC.

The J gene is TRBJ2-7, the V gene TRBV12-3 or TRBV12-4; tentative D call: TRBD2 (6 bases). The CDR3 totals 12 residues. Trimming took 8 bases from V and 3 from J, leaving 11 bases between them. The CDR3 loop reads CASCGGNYEQYF. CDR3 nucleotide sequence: TGTGCCAGCTGCGGCGGGAACTACGAGCAGTACTTC.

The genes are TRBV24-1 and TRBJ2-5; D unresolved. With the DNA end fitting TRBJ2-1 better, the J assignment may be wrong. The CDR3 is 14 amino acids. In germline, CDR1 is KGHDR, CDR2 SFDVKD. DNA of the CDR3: TGTGCCACCAGTGATTCGGACGGTTACAATGAGCAGTTCTTC. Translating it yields CATSDSDGYNEQFF.

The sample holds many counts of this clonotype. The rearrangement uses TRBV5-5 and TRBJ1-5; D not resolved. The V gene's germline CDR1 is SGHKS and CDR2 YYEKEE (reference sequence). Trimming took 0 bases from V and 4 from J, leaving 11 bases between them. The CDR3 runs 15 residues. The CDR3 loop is CASSLAGTPNQPQHF. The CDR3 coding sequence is TGTGCCAGCAGCTTGGCCGGAACGCCAAATCAGCCCCAGCATTTT.